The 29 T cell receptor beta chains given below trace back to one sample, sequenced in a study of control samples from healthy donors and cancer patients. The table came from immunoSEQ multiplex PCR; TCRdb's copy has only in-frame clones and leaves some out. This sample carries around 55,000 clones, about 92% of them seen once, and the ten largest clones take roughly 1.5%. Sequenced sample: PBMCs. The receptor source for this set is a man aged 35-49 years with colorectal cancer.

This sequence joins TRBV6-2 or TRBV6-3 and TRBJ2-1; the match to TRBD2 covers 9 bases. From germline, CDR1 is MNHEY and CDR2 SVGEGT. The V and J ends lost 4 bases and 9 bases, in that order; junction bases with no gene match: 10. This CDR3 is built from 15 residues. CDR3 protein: CASSSAEREVIEQFF. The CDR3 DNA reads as TGTGCCAGCAGTTCCGCCGAGCGGGAGGTGATTGAGCAGTTCTTC.

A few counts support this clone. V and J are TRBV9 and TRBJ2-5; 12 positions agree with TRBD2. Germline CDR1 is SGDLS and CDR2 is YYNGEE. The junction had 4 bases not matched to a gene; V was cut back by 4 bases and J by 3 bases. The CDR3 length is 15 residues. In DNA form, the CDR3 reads TGTGCCAGCAGCCCGAGACTAGCGGGAGAAGAGACCCAGTACTTC. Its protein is CASSPRLAGEETQYF.

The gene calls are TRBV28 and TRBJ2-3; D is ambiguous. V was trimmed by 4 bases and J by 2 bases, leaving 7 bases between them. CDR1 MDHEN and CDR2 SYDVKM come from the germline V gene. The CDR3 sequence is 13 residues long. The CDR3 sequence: CASSYQLTDTQYF. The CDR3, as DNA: TGTGCCAGCAGTTACCAGCTCACAGATACGCAGTATTTT.

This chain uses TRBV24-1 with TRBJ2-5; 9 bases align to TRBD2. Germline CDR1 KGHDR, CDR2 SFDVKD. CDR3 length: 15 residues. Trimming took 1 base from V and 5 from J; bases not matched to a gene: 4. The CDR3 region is CATSDFGSGRETQYF. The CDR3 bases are TGTGCCACCAGTGATTTCGGAAGCGGGAGGGAGACCCAGTACTTC.

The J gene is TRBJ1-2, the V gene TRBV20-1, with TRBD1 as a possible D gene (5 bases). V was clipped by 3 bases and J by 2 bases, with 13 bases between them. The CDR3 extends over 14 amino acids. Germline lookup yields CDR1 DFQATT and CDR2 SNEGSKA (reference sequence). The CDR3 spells CSASLQGRNYGYTF. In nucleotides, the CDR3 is TGCAGTGCTAGTCTGCAGGGTAGGAACTATGGCTACACCTTC.

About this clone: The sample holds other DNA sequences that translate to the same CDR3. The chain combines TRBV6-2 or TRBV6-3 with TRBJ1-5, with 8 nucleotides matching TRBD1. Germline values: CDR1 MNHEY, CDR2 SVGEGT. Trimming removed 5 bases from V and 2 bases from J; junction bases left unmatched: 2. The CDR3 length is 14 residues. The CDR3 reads CASSTGQGNQPQHF. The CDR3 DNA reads TGTGCCAGCAGTACGGGACAGGGCAATCAGCCCCAGCATTTT.

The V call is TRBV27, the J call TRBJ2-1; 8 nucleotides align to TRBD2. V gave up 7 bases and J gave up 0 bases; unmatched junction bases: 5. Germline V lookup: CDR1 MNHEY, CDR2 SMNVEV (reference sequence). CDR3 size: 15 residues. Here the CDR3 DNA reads TGTGCCAGCATCAATAGCGGGAACTCCTACAATGAGCAGTTCTTC. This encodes CASINSGNSYNEQFF.

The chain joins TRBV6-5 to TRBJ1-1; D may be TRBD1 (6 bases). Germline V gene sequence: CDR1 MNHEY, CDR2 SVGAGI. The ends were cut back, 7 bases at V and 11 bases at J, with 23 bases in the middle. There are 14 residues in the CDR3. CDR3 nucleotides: TGTGCCAGCACCAACGACGTAACCGGGACACGGGCTTTCTTT. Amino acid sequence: CASTNDVTGTRAFF.

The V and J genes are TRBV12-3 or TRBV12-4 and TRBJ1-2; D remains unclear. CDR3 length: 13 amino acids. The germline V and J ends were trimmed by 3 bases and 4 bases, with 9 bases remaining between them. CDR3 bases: TGTGCCAGCAGTTTCCGGCTCGGCTATGGCTACACCTTC. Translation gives CASSFRLGYGYTF.

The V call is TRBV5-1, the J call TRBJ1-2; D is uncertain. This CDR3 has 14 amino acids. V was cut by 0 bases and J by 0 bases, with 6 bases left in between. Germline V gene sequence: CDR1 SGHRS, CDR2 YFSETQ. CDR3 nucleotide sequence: TGCGCCAGCAGCTTGGGTGGGACTAACTATGGCTACACCTTC. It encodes CASSLGGTNYGYTF.

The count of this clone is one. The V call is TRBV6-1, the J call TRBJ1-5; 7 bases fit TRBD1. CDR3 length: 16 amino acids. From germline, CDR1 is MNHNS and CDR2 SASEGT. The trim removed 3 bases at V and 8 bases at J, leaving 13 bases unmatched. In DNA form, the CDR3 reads TGTGCCAGCAGTGAGCCCCTAACAGGGGCTGGGGAGCCCCAGCATTTT. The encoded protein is CASSEPLTGAGEPQHF.

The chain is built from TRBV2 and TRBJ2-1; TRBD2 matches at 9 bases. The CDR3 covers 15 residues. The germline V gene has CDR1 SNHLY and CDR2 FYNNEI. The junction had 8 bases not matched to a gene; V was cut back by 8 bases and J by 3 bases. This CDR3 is CASPLAGEGYNEQFF. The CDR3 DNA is TGTGCCAGCCCCTTAGCGGGAGAAGGCTACAATGAGCAGTTCTTC.

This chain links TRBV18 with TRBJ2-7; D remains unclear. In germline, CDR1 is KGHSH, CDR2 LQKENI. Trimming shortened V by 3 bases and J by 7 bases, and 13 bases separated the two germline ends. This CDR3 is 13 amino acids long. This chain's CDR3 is CASSPPSAGEQYF. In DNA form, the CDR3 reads TGTGCCAGCTCACCCCCCAGCGCTGGAGAGCAGTACTTC.

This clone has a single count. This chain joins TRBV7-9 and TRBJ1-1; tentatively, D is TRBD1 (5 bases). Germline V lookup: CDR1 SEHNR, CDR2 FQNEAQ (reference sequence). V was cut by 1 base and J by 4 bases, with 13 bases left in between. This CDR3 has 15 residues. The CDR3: CASSLVMGESTEAFF. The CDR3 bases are TGTGCCAGCAGCTTAGTAATGGGGGAGAGCACTGAAGCTTTCTTT.

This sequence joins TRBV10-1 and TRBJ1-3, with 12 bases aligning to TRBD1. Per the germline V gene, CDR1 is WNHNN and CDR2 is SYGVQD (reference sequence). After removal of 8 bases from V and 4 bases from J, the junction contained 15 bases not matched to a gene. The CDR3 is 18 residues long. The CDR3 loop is CASVGVQGQGAAGNTIYF. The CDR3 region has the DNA TGCGCCAGCGTTGGGGTTCAGGGACAGGGGGCTGCCGGAAACACCATATATTTT.

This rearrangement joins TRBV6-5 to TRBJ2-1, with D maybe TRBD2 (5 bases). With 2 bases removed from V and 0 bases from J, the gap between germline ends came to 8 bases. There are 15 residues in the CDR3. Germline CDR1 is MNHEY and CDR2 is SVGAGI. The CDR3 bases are TGTGCCAGCAGTTACGGACTCAGCTCCTACAATGAGCAGTTCTTC. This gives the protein CASSYGLSSYNEQFF.

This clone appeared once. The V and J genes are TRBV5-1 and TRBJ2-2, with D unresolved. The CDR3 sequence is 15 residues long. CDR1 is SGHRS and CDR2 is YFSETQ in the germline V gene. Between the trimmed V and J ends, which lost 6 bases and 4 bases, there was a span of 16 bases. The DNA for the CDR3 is TGCGCCAGCATCCCATCCGCGGACGGCACCGGGGAGCTGTTTTTT. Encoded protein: CASIPSADGTGELFF.

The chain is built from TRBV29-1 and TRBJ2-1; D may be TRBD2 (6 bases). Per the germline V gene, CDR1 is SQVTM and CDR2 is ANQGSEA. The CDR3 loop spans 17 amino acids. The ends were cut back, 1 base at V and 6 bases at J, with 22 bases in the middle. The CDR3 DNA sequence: TGCAGCGTTGAAGCCCGCCTGACTAGTCCCCGTGGCAATGAGCAGTTCTTC. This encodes CSVEARLTSPRGNEQFF.

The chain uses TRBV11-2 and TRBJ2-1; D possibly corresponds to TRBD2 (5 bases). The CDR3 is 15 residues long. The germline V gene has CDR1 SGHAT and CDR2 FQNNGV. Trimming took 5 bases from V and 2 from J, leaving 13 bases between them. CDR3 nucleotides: TGTGCCAGCAGCCACGGACTGTGGCCCTACAATGAGCAGTTCTTC. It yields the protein CASSHGLWPYNEQFF.

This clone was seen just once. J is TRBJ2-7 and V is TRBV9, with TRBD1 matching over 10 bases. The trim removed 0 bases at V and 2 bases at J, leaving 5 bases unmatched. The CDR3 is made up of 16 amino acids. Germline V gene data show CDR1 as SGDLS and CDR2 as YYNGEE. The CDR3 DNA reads TGTGCCAGCAGCGTAGTGGCCGGGACAGGGGCCTACGAGCAGTACTTC. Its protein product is CASSVVAGTGAYEQYF.

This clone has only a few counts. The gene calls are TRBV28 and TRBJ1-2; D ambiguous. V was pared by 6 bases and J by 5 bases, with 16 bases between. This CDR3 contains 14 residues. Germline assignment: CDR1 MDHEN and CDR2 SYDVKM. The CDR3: CASRGPDRVYGYTF. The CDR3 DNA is TGTGCCAGCAGGGGCCCTGACCGCGTATATGGCTACACCTTC.

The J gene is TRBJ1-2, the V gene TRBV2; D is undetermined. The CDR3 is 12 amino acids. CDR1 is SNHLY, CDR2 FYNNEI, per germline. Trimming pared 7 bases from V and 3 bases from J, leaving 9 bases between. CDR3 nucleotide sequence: TGTGCCAGCACAGGAGAATACTATGGCTACACCTTC. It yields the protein CASTGEYYGYTF.

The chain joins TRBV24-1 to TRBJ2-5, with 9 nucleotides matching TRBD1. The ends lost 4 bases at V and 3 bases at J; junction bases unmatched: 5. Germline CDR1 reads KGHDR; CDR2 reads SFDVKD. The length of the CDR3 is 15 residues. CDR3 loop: CATSDDRGGEETQYF. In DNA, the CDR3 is TGTGCCACCAGTGACGACAGGGGGGGGGAAGAGACCCAGTACTTC.

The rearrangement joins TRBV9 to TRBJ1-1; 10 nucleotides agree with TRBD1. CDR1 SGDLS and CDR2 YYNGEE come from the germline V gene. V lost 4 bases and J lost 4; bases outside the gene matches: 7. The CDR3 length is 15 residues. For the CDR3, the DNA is TGTGCCAGCAGCCCCCGACAGGGGGCGACCACTGAAGCTTTCTTT. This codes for CASSPRQGATTEAFF.

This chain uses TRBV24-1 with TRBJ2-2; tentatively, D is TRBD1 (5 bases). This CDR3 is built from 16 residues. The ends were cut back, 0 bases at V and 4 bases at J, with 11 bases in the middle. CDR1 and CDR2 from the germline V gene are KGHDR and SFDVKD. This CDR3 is CATSDLRGWSTGELFF. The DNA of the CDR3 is TGTGCCACCAGTGATTTGAGGGGCTGGAGCACCGGGGAGCTGTTTTTT.

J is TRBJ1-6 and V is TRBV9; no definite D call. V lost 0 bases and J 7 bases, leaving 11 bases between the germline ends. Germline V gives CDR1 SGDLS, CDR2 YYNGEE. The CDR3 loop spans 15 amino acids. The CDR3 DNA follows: TGTGCCAGCAGCGTAGATGCAGGATCCAATTCACCCCTCCACTTT. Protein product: CASSVDAGSNSPLHF.

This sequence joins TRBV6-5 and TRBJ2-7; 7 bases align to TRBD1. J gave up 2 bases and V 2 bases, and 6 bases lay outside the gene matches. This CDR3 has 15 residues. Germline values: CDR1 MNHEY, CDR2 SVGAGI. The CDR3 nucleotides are TGTGCCAGCAGTTACCGGGACAGAGCGACCTACGAGCAGTACTTC. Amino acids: CASSYRDRATYEQYF.

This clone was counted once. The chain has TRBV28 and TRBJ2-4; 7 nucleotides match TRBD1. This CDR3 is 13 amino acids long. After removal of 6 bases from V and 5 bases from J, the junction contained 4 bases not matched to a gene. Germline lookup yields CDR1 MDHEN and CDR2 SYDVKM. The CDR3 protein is CASSRGTENIQYF. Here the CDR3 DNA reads TGTGCCAGCAGCCGAGGGACAGAAAACATTCAGTACTTC.

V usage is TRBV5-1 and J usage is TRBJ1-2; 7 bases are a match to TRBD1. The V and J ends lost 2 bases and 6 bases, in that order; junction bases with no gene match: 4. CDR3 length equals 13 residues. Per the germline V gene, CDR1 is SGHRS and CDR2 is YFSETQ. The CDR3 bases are TGCGCCAGCAGCTTTACAGGGGACGATGGCTACACCTTC. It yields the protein CASSFTGDDGYTF.